These 15 T cell receptor beta chains share one sample of origin, sequenced in a study of blood T cell repertoires in COVID-19. Profiled with immunoSEQ multiplex PCR; TCRdb holds only in-frame clones, not every one. The data hold 450,000 or so clones, with about 90% observed a single time. The sequencing sample was made of peripheral blood. The receptors here all came from a man younger than 35 with COVID-19, enrolled during active disease.

On this clone itself: Other nucleotide sequences from this sample produce the same CDR3. This chain joins TRBV27 and TRBJ1-1, with a weak D call TRBD1 (6 bases). This CDR3 is 13 amino acids long. The V end lost 4 bases, the J end lost 1 base, and 7 bases lay between the germline ends. Germline V gene lookup returns CDR1 MNHEY and CDR2 SMNVEV (reference sequence). CDR3 sequence reads: CASSWGPNTEAFF. CDR3 nucleotides: TGTGCCAGCAGTTGGGGGCCGAACACTGAAGCTTTCTTT.

This rearrangement joins TRBV4-2 to TRBJ2-5; D remains ambiguous. Trimming shortened V by 2 bases and J by 1 base, and 14 bases separated the two germline ends. The CDR3 covers 16 residues. Germline CDR1 reads LGHNA; CDR2 reads YNFKEQ. CDR3 bases: TGTGCCAGCAGCCAAACTTCCGCAGACACCCAAGAGACCCAGTACTTC. It specifies CASSQTSADTQETQYF.

This clone was counted a few times. The chain couples TRBV13 to TRBJ2-7; 12 positions match TRBD1. Germline-derived CDR1 and CDR2 are PRHDT and FYEKMQ (reference sequence). The CDR3 is made up of 17 amino acids. With 5 bases clipped from V and 6 bases from J, the junction kept 14 bases outside the gene matches. This chain's CDR3 is CASSAAGTGGWDREQYF. As DNA, the CDR3 is TGTGCCAGCAGCGCCGCCGGGACAGGGGGCTGGGACCGCGAGCAGTACTTC.

The rearrangement joins TRBV27 to TRBJ2-2; 10 nucleotides line up with TRBD2. CDR1 is MNHEY, CDR2 SMNVEV, per germline (reference sequence). Germline trimming cut 8 bases from V and 5 bases from J; bases unmatched to any gene: 11. The CDR3 is 16 residues long. In nucleotides, the CDR3 is TGTGCCAGCGGCTCCGGGACTAGCGTCGGGACCGGGGAGCTGTTTTTT. Residues: CASGSGTSVGTGELFF.

The CDR3 sequence is CAWEPTGGADGYTF. In nucleotides, the CDR3 is TGTGCCTGGGAACCCACAGGGGGCGCGGATGGCTACACCTTC. The V and J genes are TRBV30 and TRBJ1-2; 9 bases line up with TRBD1. CDR1 and CDR2 from the germline V gene are GTSNPN and SVGIG (reference sequence). The CDR3 consists of 14 residues. Trimming removed 5 bases from V and 6 bases from J; junction bases left unmatched: 10.

As DNA, the CDR3 is TGTGCCAGCAGATGGGCTAGCGGGCCCTACGAGCAGTACTTC. It translates to CASRWASGPYEQYF. The genes are TRBV27 and TRBJ2-7; the match to TRBD2 covers 8 bases. Per the germline V gene, CDR1 is MNHEY and CDR2 is SMNVEV (reference sequence). After removal of 6 bases from V and 2 bases from J, the junction contained 6 bases not matched to a gene. The CDR3 totals 14 residues.

In this sample, this clone turned up once. The genes are TRBV4-1 and TRBJ2-1; possible D gene TRBD1, 5 bases. Germline V CDR1 and CDR2: MGHRA, YSYEKL. The V gene lost 1 base and the J gene lost 13 bases, with 11 bases spanning the gap. The CDR3 covers 12 residues. DNA for the CDR3: TGCGCCAGCAGCCAAGGAGGAGACAGACAGTTCTTC. Translation gives CASSQGGDRQFF.

The sample holds one count of this clone. This chain connects TRBV27 to TRBJ2-3; D may be TRBD2 (5 bases). This CDR3 has 16 residues. The V end was cut by 0 bases, the J end by 4 bases, with 14 bases between. Germline assignment: CDR1 MNHEY and CDR2 SMNVEV (reference sequence). CDR3 nucleotide sequence: TGTGCCAGCAGTTTATCGATAAGTCTAGCCGCAGATACGCAGTATTTT. It encodes CASSLSISLAADTQYF.

The chain combines TRBV7-9 with TRBJ2-7; 8 nucleotides match TRBD2. The CDR3 has 16 amino acids. The germline CDR1 and CDR2 sequences are SEHNR and FQNEAQ (reference sequence). Trimming cost V 4 bases and J 3 bases; bases outside gene matches: 11. The CDR3, as DNA: TGTGCCAGCAGCTCTACTTTTGGGACTAGTCTCTACGAGCAGTACTTC. Translating gives CASSSTFGTSLYEQYF.

This chain links TRBV19 with TRBJ1-2; D is unresolved. This CDR3 is 14 amino acids long. The germline V and J ends were trimmed by 7 bases and 4 bases, with 16 bases remaining between them. CDR1 and CDR2 (germline): LNHDA, SQIVND (reference sequence). The CDR3 coding sequence is TGTGCCAGTAAACGTGGTGGGCAGTCCTATGGCTACACCTTC. Encoded protein: CASKRGGQSYGYTF.

The genes are TRBV9 and TRBJ2-1; weak D call: TRBD1 (6 bases). Trimming took 3 bases from V and 4 from J, leaving 14 bases between them. CDR3 length: 15 amino acids. The V gene's germline CDR1 is SGDLS and CDR2 YYNGEE. For the CDR3, the DNA is TGTGCCAGCAGCGCACAGGGAAATGCGTACAATGAGCAGTTCTTC. Protein: CASSAQGNAYNEQFF. Variable domain in full (rest from reference TRBV9 and TRBJ2-1): DSGVTQTPKHLITATGQRVTLRCSPRSGDLSVYWYQQSLDQGLQFLIQYYNGEERAKGNILERFSAQQFPDLHSELNLSSLELGDSALYFCASSAQGNAYNEQFFGPGTRLTVL.

This chain links TRBV21-1 with TRBJ2-7; the table calls TRBD2, which could not be checked here. TRBV21-1 is classified as a pseudogene. This CDR3 has 12 amino acids. This chain's CDR3 is CANPDSYYEQYF. The CDR3 DNA reads TGTGCCAACCCGGACTCTTACTACGAGCAGTACTTC.

The rearrangement joins TRBV7-8 to TRBJ1-1, with D possibly matching TRBD1 (6 bases). The CDR3 runs 11 residues. CDR1 and CDR2 from the germline V gene are SGHVS and FQNEAQ. Trimming stripped 3 bases from V and 11 bases from J, with 10 bases between. The CDR3 loop is CASSFTGPAFF. DNA of the CDR3: TGTGCCAGCAGCTTTACAGGGCCGGCTTTCTTT.

This clone was recorded only once. The chain joins TRBV5-5 to TRBJ1-3, with D unresolved. Germline CDR1 is SGHKS and CDR2 is YYEKEE (reference sequence). The CDR3 runs to 15 residues. V dropped 1 base and J dropped 3 bases, with 11 bases sitting between them. CDR3 loop: CASSLPGNYGNTIYF. The CDR3 coding sequence is TGTGCCAGCAGCTTGCCGGGGAATTATGGAAACACCATATATTTT.

This chain links TRBV7-2 with TRBJ1-2; D uncertain. The germline V gene has CDR1 SGHTA and CDR2 FQGNSA. V lost 5 bases and J lost 3, with 19 bases in between. This CDR3 comprises 16 residues. In DNA form, the CDR3 reads TGTGCCAGCAGCCCCAACCCCGCTCCCCAGTACTATGGCTACACCTTC. This encodes CASSPNPAPQYYGYTF.